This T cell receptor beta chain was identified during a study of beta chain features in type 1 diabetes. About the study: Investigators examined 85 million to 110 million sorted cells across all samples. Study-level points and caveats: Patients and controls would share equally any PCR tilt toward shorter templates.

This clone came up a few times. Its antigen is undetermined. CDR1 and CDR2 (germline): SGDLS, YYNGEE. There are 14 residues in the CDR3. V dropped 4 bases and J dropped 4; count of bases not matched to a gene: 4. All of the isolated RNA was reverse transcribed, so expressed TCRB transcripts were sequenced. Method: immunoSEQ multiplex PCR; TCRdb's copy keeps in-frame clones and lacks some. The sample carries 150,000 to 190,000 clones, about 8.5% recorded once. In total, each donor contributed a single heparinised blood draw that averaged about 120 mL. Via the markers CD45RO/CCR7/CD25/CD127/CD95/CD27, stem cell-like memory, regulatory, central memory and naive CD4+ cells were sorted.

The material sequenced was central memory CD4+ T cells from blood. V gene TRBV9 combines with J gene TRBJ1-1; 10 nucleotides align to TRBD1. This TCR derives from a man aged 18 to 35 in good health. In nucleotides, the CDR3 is TGTGCCAGCAGCTCGGGACAGGGGACCACTGAAGCTTTCTTT. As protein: CASSSGQGTTEAFF.